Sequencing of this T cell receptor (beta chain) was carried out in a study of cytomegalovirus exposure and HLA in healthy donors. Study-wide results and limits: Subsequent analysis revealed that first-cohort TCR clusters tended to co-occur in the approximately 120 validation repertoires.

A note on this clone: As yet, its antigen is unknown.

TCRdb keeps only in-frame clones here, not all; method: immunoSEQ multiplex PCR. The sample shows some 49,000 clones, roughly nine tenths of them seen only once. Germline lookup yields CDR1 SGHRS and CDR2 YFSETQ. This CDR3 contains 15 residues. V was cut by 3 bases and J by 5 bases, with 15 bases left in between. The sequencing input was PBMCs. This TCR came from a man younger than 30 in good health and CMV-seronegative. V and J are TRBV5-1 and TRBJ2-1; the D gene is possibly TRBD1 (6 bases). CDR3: CASSSYRVQNNEQFF. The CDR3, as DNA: TGCGCCAGCAGCTCATACAGGGTTCAGAACAATGAGCAGTTCTTC.